This T cell receptor (beta chain) was identified during a study of immune evolution from preneoplasia to lung adenocarcinoma. This clone was observed a single time. Germline lookup yields CDR1 SGHRS and CDR2 YFSETQ. The CDR3 runs 14 residues. V dropped 0 bases and J dropped 11 bases, with 17 bases sitting between them. Generated by immunoSEQ multiplex PCR, the TCRdb table keeps only in-frame clones and is missing some. This sample has several thousand clones; roughly 80% occur once, and the top ten carry 7.5% to 9.5%. Sequenced sample: FFPE atypical adenomatous hyperplasia tissue from the lung. Indicated subset: atypical adenomatous hyperplasia (AAH), lung preneoplasia. This receptor was obtained from a donor at least 70 years old with lung adenocarcinoma. Some clones in this sample may be carry-over from other donors' samples. The chain links TRBV5-1 to TRBJ1-1; D is ambiguous. The CDR3 sequence: CASSLDVTGMRAFF. The CDR3 DNA sequence: TGCGCCAGCAGCTTGGATGTGACGGGCATGAGGGCTTTCTTT. Supplemented by reference TRBV5-1 and TRBJ1-1, the full variable domain reads KAGVTQTPRYLIKTRGQQVTLSCSPISGHRSVSWYQQTPGQGLQFLFEYFSETQRNKGNFPGRFSGRQFSNSRSEMNVSTLELGDSALYLCASSLDVTGMRAFFGQGTRLTVV.